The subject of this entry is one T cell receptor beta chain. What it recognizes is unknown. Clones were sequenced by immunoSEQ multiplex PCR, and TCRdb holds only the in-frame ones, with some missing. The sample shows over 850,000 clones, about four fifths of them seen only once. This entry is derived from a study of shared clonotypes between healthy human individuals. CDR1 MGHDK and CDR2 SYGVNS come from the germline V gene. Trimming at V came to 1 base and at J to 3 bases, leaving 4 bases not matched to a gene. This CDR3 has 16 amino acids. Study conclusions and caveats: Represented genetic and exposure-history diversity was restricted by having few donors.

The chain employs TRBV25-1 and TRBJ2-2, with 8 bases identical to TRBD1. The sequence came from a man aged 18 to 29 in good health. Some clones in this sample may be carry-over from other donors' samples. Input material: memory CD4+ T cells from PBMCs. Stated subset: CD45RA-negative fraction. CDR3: CASSESEGQDTGELFF. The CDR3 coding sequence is TGTGCCAGCAGTGAATCCGAGGGACAGGACACCGGGGAGCTGTTTTTT.